A single sample is the source of the 13 T cell receptor beta chains below, sequenced in a study of regulatory T cells in long-lasting Graves disease. Combining iRepertoire HTBI primers with Arm-PCR of CDR3 regions, the authors built TCR beta libraries. MiXCR, applied by TCRdb to the multiplex PCR reads, yields one record per CDR3 protein. The table records 600,000 to 850,000 distinct CDR3 sequences, around 30% of them present only once. Specified time point: persistent/refractory GD, antithyroid drugs over 5 years with positive TRAb. The authors made the TCR library using RNA they extracted from PBMCs. This sample comprised peripheral blood mononuclear cells (PBMCs), obtained when the disease was refractory, from a patient treated with antithyroid drugs. The source of these receptors is a female donor with Graves disease.

This chain uses TRBV19 with TRBJ1-1; D remains unclear. This CDR3 contains 13 residues. The germline V gene encodes CDR1 LNHDA and CDR2 SQIVND (reference sequence). Trimming removed 3 bases at V and 1 base at J, with 6 bases between. The DNA for the CDR3 is TGTGCCAGTAGTATTTCGGCGAACACTGAAGCTTTCTTT. This sequence encodes CASSISANTEAFF.

CDR3 coding DNA: TGTGCCAGCAGCCGTAGCGGGACAGCAGATCAGCCCCAGCATTTT. Its protein is CASSRSGTADQPQHF. The chain has TRBV7-9 and TRBJ1-5; 7 bases agree with TRBD1. The CDR3 is 15 amino acids. Germline V lookup: CDR1 SEHNR, CDR2 FQNEAQ (reference sequence). Trimming at V came to 5 bases and at J to 5 bases, leaving 9 bases not matched to a gene. The variable domain in full, completed from reference TRBV7-9 and TRBJ1-5, reads DTGVSQNPRHKITKRGQNVTFRCDPISEHNRLYWYRQTLGQGPEFLTYFQNEAQLEKSRLLSDRFSAERPKGSFSTLEIQRTEQGDSAMYLCASSRSGTADQPQHFGDGTRLSIL.

This clonotype was found many times. This rearrangement joins TRBV2 to TRBJ1-1; D is unresolved. The CDR3 loop spans 11 amino acids. The germline V gene encodes CDR1 SNHLY and CDR2 FYNNEI. V was trimmed by 3 bases and J by 10 bases, leaving 9 bases between them. This CDR3 is CASSEFSGAFF. The CDR3 DNA follows: TGTGCCAGCAGTGAGTTTTCCGGAGCTTTCTTT.

The V and J genes are TRBV5-4 and TRBJ1-1; possible D gene TRBD1, 5 bases. Trimming pared 4 bases from V and 4 bases from J, leaving 11 bases between. There are 13 residues in the CDR3. Germline CDR1 is SGHNT and CDR2 is YYREEE (reference sequence). CDR3 loop: CASSAERGTEAFF. The CDR3 region has the DNA TGTGCCAGCAGCGCCGAAAGGGGCACTGAAGCTTTCTTT.

The V and J genes are TRBV7-3 and TRBJ2-7; unclear D gene. Germline V lookup: CDR1 SGHTA, CDR2 FQGTGA. The CDR3 spans 13 residues. Trimming took off 2 bases at V and 4 bases at J, with 9 bases between the two ends. The CDR3 bases are TGTGCCAGCAGCTTAGCGCACGGGTACGAGCAGTACTTC. It translates to CASSLAHGYEQYF.

This clonotype was seen ten or more times. The chain joins TRBV12-3 or TRBV12-4 to TRBJ2-5; a possible D gene is TRBD2 (6 bases). The CDR3 has 16 amino acids. Trimming cost V 5 bases and J 2 bases, with 18 bases left between them. The DNA of the CDR3 is TGTGCCAGCAGTCGCATGTTTCGGGGGACGCAAGAGACCCAGTACTTC. It codes for CASSRMFRGTQETQYF.

Notes on this clonotype: This CDR3 is missing its conserved last phenylalanine or tryptophan, likely due to a read error. This chain joins TRBV2 and TRBJ1-1; 7 bases line up with TRBD1. Germline V lookup: CDR1 SNHLY, CDR2 FYNNEI. Germline trimming cut 3 bases from V and 11 bases from J; bases unmatched to any gene: 18. CDR3 size: 16 residues. CDR3 bases: TGTGCCAGCAGTGACAACGTCAATTACAGGGGATTGAGGGCTTTCTCT. It specifies CASSDNVNYRGLRAFS.

The chain recombines TRBV30 with TRBJ1-1; D is undetermined. The CDR3 is 17 amino acids. Per germline, CDR1 GTSNPN and CDR2 SVGIG (reference sequence). V dropped 3 bases and J dropped 0 bases, with 20 bases sitting between them. CDR3 sequence reads: CAWRNFLGISVNTEAFF. The DNA for the CDR3 is TGTGCCTGGAGGAATTTCTTGGGGATCAGTGTGAACACTGAAGCTTTCTTT.

The table lists this clonotype with many counts. The gene calls are TRBV6-5 and TRBJ2-5, with D unresolved. Trimming stripped 3 bases from V and 4 bases from J, with 12 bases between. Germline V gene data show CDR1 as MNHEY and CDR2 as SVGAGI. The length of the CDR3 is 14 residues. This CDR3 is CASSYNSWRETQYF. CDR3 coding DNA: TGTGCCAGCAGTTATAATTCGTGGCGAGAGACCCAGTACTTC.

The rearrangement uses TRBV30 and TRBJ2-7; D not certain. Looked up from germline, CDR1 is GTSNPN and CDR2 is SVGIG (reference sequence). The V end lost 4 bases, the J end lost 6 bases, and 7 bases lay between the germline ends. The CDR3 has 10 amino acids. CDR3 sequence: CAWNSREQYF. The CDR3 coding sequence is TGTGCCTGGAATAGCCGCGAGCAGTACTTC.

The chain has TRBV5-1 and TRBJ1-2; 10 nucleotides align to TRBD1. Germline CDR1 and CDR2: SGHRS and YFSETQ. J was trimmed by 5 bases and V by 4 bases; bases with no gene match: 5. This CDR3 spans 14 amino acids. CDR3 amino acids: CASSRDRGLYGYTF. The CDR3 DNA reads TGCGCCAGCAGCCGGGACAGGGGCCTTTATGGCTACACCTTC. The complete variable domain, with remaining parts taken from reference TRBV5-1 and TRBJ1-2, reads KAGVTQTPRYLIKTRGQQVTLSCSPISGHRSVSWYQQTPGQGLQFLFEYFSETQRNKGNFPGRFSGRQFSNSRSEMNVSTLELGDSALYLCASSRDRGLYGYTFGSGTRLTVV.

Only a few counts were recorded for this clonotype. The chain employs TRBV3-1 and TRBJ2-5, with 10 bases that match TRBD1. The CDR3 has 14 amino acids. From germline, CDR1 is LGHDT and CDR2 YNNKEL (reference sequence). V lost 5 bases and J lost 5; bases outside the gene matches: 5. The DNA for the CDR3 is TGTGCCAGCAGCTTCGGACAGGGGGTGGAGACCCAGTACTTC. It is translated as CASSFGQGVETQYF.

The V gene is TRBV6-2 or TRBV6-3, the J gene TRBJ1-2; TRBD1 matches 7 bases. Trimming at V came to 0 bases and at J to 4 bases, leaving 5 bases not matched to a gene. Germline V gives CDR1 MNHEY, CDR2 SVGEGT. CDR3 size: 15 residues. The DNA for the CDR3 is TGTGCCAGCAGTTACTCCGAGACAGGGACCTATGGCTACACCTTC. Protein sequence: CASSYSETGTYGYTF.